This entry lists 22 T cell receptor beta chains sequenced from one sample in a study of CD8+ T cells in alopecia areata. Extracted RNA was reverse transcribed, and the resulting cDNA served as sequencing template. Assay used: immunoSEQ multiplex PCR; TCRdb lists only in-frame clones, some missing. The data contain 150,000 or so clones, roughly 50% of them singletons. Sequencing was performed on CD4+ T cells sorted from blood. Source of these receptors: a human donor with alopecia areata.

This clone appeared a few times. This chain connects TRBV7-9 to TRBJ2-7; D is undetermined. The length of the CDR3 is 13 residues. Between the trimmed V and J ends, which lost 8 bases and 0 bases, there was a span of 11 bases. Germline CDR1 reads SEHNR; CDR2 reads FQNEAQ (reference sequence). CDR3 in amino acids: CASVKGVSYEQYF. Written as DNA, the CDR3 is TGTGCCAGCGTGAAGGGCGTCTCCTACGAGCAGTACTTC. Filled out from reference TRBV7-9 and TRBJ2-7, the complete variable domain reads DTGVSQNPRHKITKRGQNVTFRCDPISEHNRLYWYRQTLGQGPEFLTYFQNEAQLEKSRLLSDRFSAERPKGSFSTLEIQRTEQGDSAMYLCASVKGVSYEQYFGPGTRLTVT.

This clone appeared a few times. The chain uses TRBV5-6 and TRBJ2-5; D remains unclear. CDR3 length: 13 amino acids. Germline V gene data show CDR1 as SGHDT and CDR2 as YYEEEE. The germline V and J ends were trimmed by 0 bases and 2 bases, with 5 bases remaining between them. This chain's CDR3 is CASSLGVQETQYF. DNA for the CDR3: TGTGCCAGCAGCTTGGGGGTTCAAGAGACCCAGTACTTC.

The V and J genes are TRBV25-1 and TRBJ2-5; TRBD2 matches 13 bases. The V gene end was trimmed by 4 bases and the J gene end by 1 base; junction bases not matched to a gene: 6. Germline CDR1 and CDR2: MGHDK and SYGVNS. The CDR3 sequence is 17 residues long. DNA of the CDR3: TGTGCCAGCAGTGTTCGACTAGCGGGAGGTGGCCAAGAGACCCAGTACTTC. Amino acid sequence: CASSVRLAGGGQETQYF.

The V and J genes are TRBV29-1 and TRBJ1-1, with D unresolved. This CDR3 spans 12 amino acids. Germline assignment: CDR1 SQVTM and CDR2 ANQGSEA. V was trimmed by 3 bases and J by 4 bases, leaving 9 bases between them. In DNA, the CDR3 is TGCAGCGTTGAGCCCCTCGGCACTGAAGCTTTCTTT. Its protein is CSVEPLGTEAFF.

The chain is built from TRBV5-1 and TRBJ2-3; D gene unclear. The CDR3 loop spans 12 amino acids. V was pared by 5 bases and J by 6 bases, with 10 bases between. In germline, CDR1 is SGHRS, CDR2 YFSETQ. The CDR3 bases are TGCGCCAGCAGGTACATGCAGGATACGCAGTATTTT. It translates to CASRYMQDTQYF.

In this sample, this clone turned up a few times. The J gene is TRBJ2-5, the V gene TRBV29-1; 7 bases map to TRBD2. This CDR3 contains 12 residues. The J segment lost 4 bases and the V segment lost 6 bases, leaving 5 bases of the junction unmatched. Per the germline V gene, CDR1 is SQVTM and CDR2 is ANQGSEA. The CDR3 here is CSVGGGGETQYF. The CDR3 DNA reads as TGCAGCGTCGGTGGGGGGGGAGAGACCCAGTACTTC. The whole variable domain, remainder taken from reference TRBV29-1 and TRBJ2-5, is SAVISQKPSRDICQRGTSLTIQCQVDSQVTMMFWYRQQPGQSLTLIATANQGSEATYESGFVIDKFPISRPNLTFSTLTVSNMSPEDSSIYLCSVGGGGETQYFGPGTRLLVL.

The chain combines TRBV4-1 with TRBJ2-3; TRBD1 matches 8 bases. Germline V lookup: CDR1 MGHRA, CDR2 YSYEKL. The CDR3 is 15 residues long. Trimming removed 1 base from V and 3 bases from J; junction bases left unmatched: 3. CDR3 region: CASSQAGGTTDTQYF. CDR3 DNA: TGCGCCAGCAGCCAAGCAGGGGGCACTACAGATACGCAGTATTTT.

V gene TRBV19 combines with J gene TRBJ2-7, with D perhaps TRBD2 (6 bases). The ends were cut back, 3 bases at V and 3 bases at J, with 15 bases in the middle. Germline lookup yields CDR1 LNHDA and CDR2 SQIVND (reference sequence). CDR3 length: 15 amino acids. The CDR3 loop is CASSIGGGEYYEQYF. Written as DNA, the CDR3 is TGTGCCAGTAGTATCGGTGGAGGGGAGTACTACGAGCAGTACTTC.

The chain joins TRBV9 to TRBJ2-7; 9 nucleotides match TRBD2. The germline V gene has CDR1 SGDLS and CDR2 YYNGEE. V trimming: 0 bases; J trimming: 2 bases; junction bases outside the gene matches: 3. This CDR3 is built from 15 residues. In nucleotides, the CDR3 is TGTGCCAGCAGCGTAGGGCTAGCGGGAACCTACGAGCAGTACTTC. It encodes CASSVGLAGTYEQYF. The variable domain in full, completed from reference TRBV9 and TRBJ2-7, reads DSGVTQTPKHLITATGQRVTLRCSPRSGDLSVYWYQQSLDQGLQFLIQYYNGEERAKGNILERFSAQQFPDLHSELNLSSLELGDSALYFCASSVGLAGTYEQYFGPGTRLTVT.

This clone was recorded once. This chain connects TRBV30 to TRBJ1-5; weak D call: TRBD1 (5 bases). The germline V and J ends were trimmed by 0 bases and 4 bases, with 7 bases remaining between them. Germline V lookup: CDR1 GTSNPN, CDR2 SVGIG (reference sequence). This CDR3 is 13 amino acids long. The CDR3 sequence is CAWSVQENQPQHF. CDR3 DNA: TGTGCCTGGAGTGTACAGGAAAATCAGCCCCAGCATTTT.

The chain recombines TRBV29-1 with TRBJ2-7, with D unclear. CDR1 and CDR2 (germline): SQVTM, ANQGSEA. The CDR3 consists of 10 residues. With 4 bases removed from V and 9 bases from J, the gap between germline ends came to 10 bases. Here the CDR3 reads CSVAGPGQYF. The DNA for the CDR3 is TGCAGCGTTGCCGGGCCCGGGCAGTACTTC.

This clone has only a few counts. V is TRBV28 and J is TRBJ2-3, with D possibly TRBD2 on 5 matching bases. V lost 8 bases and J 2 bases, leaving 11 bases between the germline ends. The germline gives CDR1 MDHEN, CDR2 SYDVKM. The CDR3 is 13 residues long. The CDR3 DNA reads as TGTGCCAGCGAGGAGCGGATCACAGATACGCAGTATTTT. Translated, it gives CASEERITDTQYF.

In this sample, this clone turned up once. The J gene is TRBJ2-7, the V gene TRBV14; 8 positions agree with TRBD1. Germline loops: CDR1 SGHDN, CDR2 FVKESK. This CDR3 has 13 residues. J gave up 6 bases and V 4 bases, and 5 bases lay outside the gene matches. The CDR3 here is CASSRGQGFEQYF. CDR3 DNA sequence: TGTGCCAGCAGCCGAGGACAGGGTTTCGAGCAGTACTTC.

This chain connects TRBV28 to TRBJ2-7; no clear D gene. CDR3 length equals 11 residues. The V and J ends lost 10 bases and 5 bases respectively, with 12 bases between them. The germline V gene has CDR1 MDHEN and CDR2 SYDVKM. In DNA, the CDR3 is TGTGCCACCTCAACCCCCCACGAGCAGTACTTC. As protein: CATSTPHEQYF. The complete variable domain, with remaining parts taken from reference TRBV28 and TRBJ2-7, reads DVKVTQSSRYLVKRTGEKVFLECVQDMDHENMFWYRQDPGLGLRLIYFSYDVKMKEKGDIPEGYSVSREKKERFSLILESASTNQTSMYLCATSTPHEQYFGPGTRLTVT.

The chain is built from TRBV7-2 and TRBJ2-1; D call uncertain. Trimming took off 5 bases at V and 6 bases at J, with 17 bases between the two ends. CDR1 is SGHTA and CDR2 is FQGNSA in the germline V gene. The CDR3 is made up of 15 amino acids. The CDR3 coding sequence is TGTGCCAGCAGCCACATTGCCGAAGCCCGCAATGAGCAGTTCTTC. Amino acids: CASSHIAEARNEQFF.

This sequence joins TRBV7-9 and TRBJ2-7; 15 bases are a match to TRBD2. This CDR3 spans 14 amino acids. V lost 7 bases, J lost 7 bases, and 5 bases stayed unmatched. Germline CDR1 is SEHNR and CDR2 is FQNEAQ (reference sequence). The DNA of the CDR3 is TGTGCCAGCACCCCGGGACTAGCGGGAGGAGAGCAGTACTTC. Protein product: CASTPGLAGGEQYF.

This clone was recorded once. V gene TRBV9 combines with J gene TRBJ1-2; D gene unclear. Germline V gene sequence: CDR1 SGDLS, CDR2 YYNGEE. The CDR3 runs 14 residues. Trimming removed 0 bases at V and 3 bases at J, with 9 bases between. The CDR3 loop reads CASSVDVIDYGYTF. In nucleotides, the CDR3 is TGTGCCAGCAGCGTAGATGTGATAGACTATGGCTACACCTTC.

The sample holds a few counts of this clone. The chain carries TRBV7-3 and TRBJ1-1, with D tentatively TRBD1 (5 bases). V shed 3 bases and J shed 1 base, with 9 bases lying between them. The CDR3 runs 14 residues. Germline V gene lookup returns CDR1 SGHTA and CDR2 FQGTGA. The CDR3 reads CASSFGATNTEAFF. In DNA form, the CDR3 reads TGTGCCAGCAGCTTTGGGGCGACGAACACTGAAGCTTTCTTT.

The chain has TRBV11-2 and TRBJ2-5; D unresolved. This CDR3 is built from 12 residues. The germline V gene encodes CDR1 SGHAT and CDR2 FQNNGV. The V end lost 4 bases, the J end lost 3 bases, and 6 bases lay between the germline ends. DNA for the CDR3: TGTGCCAGCAGCTCGGTCAAAGAGACCCAGTACTTC. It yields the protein CASSSVKETQYF.

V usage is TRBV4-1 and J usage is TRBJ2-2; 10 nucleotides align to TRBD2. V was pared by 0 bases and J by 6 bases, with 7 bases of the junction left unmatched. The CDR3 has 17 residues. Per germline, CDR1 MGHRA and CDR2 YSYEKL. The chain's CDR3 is CASSQEASGSISGELFF. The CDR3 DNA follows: TGCGCCAGCAGCCAAGAGGCTAGCGGGAGTATATCCGGGGAGCTGTTTTTT.

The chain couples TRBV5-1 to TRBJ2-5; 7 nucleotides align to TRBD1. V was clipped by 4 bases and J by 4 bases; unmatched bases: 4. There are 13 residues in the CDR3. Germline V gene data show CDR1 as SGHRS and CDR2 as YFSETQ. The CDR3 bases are TGCGCCAGCAGCATACAGGGGACAGAGACCCAGTACTTC. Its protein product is CASSIQGTETQYF. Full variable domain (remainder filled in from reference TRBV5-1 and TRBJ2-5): KAGVTQTPRYLIKTRGQQVTLSCSPISGHRSVSWYQQTPGQGLQFLFEYFSETQRNKGNFPGRFSGRQFSNSRSEMNVSTLELGDSALYLCASSIQGTETQYFGPGTRLLVL.

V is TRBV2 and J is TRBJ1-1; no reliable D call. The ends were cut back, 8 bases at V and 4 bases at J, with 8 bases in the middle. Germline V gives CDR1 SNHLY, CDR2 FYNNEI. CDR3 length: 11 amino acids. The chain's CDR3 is CASRWTTEAFF. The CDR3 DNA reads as TGTGCCAGCCGGTGGACCACTGAAGCTTTCTTT.